The 23 T cell receptor beta chains in this list originate from one sample, sequenced in a study of T cell clusters in autoimmune cytopenias. TRB rearrangements were amplified by touch-down multiplex PCR with mixed TRB-A/B primers. Reprocessing the multiplex PCR reads, TCRdb reports a single entry for every CDR3 protein and omits DNA. The sample data list approximately 5,300 distinct CDR3 sequences. TRB amplification used around 260 ng of peripheral blood genomic DNA. The data also belong to a second study, concerning T cell repertoires in aging, cancer and after chemotherapy.

The sample comprised peripheral blood. The receptors derive from a human donor in good health.

The chain has TRBV10-3 and TRBJ1-5; TCRdb's D call of TRBD1 is untestable without DNA. Germline values: CDR1 ENHRY, CDR2 SYGVKD. The CDR3 is 16 amino acids. CDR3 region: CAISAQGERSNQPQHF.

Measured by frequency, this clonotype is medium-sized. V is TRBV6-5 and J is TRBJ2-1; TCRdb's D gene call, TRBD2, goes unchecked for lack of DNA. CDR1 is MNHEY, CDR2 SVGAGI, per germline. The CDR3 spans 15 residues. The CDR3 sequence is CASSYWASGKNEQFF.

Frequency places this clonotype as medium-sized (0.01 to 0.1%). J is TRBJ2-6 and V is TRBV19. Per germline, CDR1 LNHDA and CDR2 SQIVND (reference sequence). This CDR3 spans 16 amino acids. The CDR3 reads CASSIRGGSGANVLTF.

This clonotype is medium-sized by frequency. J is TRBJ2-5 and V is TRBV15; TCRdb lists TRBD1, though no DNA is available to test this call. CDR1 is LNHNV, CDR2 YYDKDF, per germline (reference sequence). The CDR3 extends over 15 amino acids. The CDR3 sequence is CATVIRSGGLETQYF.

The V and J genes are TRBV4-3 and TRBJ2-3. This CDR3 contains 17 residues. Germline values: CDR1 LGHNA, CDR2 YSLEER. The chain's CDR3 is CASSQDNSGTSTDTQYF.

The chain joins TRBV6-1 to TRBJ1-6. The CDR3 is made up of 14 amino acids. CDR1 and CDR2 from the germline V gene are MNHNS and SASEGT. CDR3 sequence reads: CAYRLGTHNSPLHF.

The chain recombines TRBV29-1 with TRBJ2-2; the D call from TCRdb, TRBD1, cannot be confirmed without DNA. Looked up from germline, CDR1 is SQVTM and CDR2 is ANQGSEA. This CDR3 has 14 residues. CDR3: CSVAQTGDTGELFF.

This rearrangement joins TRBV7-9 to TRBJ2-4; TCRdb designates TRBD1, a call that cannot be tested without DNA. Per the germline V gene, CDR1 is SEHNR and CDR2 is FQNEAQ (reference sequence). This CDR3 region has 13 residues. CDR3 loop: CASSTGQGNIQYF.

The gene calls are TRBV7-6 and TRBJ2-7. Looked up from germline, CDR1 is SGHVS and CDR2 is FNYEAQ. This CDR3 is 14 amino acids long. CDR3 residues: CASSLASSDYEQYF.

The J gene is TRBJ2-7, the V gene TRBV18; without DNA, the TCRdb call of TRBD1 cannot be checked. CDR1 and CDR2 (germline): KGHSH, LQKENI. The CDR3 sequence is 13 residues long. The CDR3 protein is CASSPGAGMEQYF.

This clonotype ranks as medium-sized in terms of frequency. The rearrangement links TRBV15 to TRBJ2-3; TCRdb calls TRBD1, which cannot be checked without DNA. Germline V lookup: CDR1 LNHNV, CDR2 YYDKDF (reference sequence). The CDR3 has 12 residues. The CDR3 protein is CATSPLGDTQYF.

This clonotype is deemed medium-sized by its frequency. The rearrangement uses TRBV19 and TRBJ1-1; TCRdb's D call, TRBD1, is unchecked because there is no DNA. Germline-derived CDR1 and CDR2 are LNHDA and SQIVND (reference sequence). This CDR3 region has 11 residues. The CDR3: CASRWGAEAFF.

The V call is TRBV5-6, the J call TRBJ1-3; the TCRdb D gene call, TRBD1, has no DNA to confirm it. Germline lookup yields CDR1 SGHDT and CDR2 YYEEEE. The CDR3 extends over 14 amino acids. The CDR3 region is CASSLGQGGNTIYF.

The rearrangement uses TRBV24-1 and TRBJ2-3; TCRdb's D call of TRBD2 is untestable without DNA. Germline lookup yields CDR1 KGHDR and CDR2 SFDVKD. This CDR3 comprises 16 residues. The CDR3 region is CATAHPGLSGGETQYF.

This clonotype registers medium-sized (0.01 to 0.1%) by frequency. The genes are TRBV5-4 and TRBJ2-1. CDR1 and CDR2 (germline): SGHNT, YYREEE (reference sequence). This CDR3 region has 14 residues. CDR3 amino acids: CASSFDGSYNEQFF. The full variable domain, its missing parts supplied by reference TRBV5-4 and TRBJ2-1, is ETGVTQSPTHLIKTRGQQVTLRCSSQSGHNTVSWYQQALGQGPQFIFQYYREEENGRGNFPPRFSGLQFPNYSSELNVNALELDDSALYLCASSFDGSYNEQFFGPGTRLTVL.

This rearrangement joins TRBV27 to TRBJ2-1; checking the TCRdb D call of TRBD1 is not possible without DNA. Germline V gene sequence: CDR1 MNHEY, CDR2 SMNVEV (reference sequence). This CDR3 has 15 residues. Here the CDR3 reads CASSLGGSSYNEQFF.

This clonotype shows up as medium-sized by frequency. V is TRBV5-4 and J is TRBJ2-2; TCRdb's D call, TRBD2, is unchecked because there is no DNA. The CDR3 contains 16 residues. The germline V gene encodes CDR1 SGHNT and CDR2 YYREEE (reference sequence). CDR3 in amino acids: CASRLGLAEASGELFF.

This chain uses TRBV7-9 with TRBJ2-5; no DNA is available, so the TRBD1 call from TCRdb remains unchecked. Germline V gene data show CDR1 as SEHNR and CDR2 as FQNEAQ (reference sequence). The CDR3 extends over 17 amino acids. This chain's CDR3 is CASSYAGHGGGQETQYF.

This clonotype counts as medium-sized by frequency. This rearrangement joins TRBV7-9 to TRBJ1-5. The germline CDR1 and CDR2 sequences are SEHNR and FQNEAQ (reference sequence). The CDR3 extends over 13 amino acids. Here the CDR3 reads CASSPSPNQPQHF.

Measured by frequency, this clonotype is medium-sized (0.01 to 0.1%). The V gene is TRBV19, the J gene TRBJ1-2; the D gene TCRdb calls, TRBD1, cannot be checked with no DNA. This CDR3 has 14 amino acids. CDR1 and CDR2 from the germline V gene are LNHDA and SQIVND (reference sequence). The chain's CDR3 is CASSIPGTGSGYTF.

The chain joins TRBV6-6 to TRBJ2-3. Germline lookup yields CDR1 MNHNY and CDR2 SVGAGI (reference sequence). The CDR3 loop spans 12 amino acids. The CDR3 sequence is CASREPDSTQYF.

Frequency places this clonotype as medium-sized. The chain recombines TRBV29-1 with TRBJ1-2; without DNA, the TCRdb call of TRBD1 cannot be checked. Germline V gene sequence: CDR1 SQVTM, CDR2 ANQGSEA. The CDR3 is 12 amino acids. The CDR3: CSVGSGGDGYTF.

This chain joins TRBV6-6 and TRBJ2-3; lacking DNA, the TRBD1 call made by TCRdb goes unchecked. This CDR3 is 17 amino acids long. In germline, CDR1 is MNHNY, CDR2 SVGAGI (reference sequence). CDR3 residues: CASSRLQRTGETDTQYF.